This record looks at one T cell receptor (beta chain) sequence and its context. Assay used: immunoSEQ multiplex PCR; TCRdb lists only in-frame clones, some missing. The data hold approximately 150,000 clones, with around nine tenths observed a single time. The data derive from a study of cytomegalovirus exposure and HLA in healthy donors. Study as a whole: According to later analysis, the same platform produced the roughly 130 validation and under 700 first-cohort repertoires.

The CDR3 totals 14 residues. Per the germline V gene, CDR1 is MNHNS and CDR2 is SASEGT. V shed 3 bases and J shed 9 bases, with 15 bases lying between them. The receptor was isolated from a woman aged 25-40 years in good health and CMV-seronegative. The V call is TRBV6-1, the J call TRBJ1-5, with D possibly being TRBD1 (6 bases). Sequencing was done on a sample of PBMCs. The CDR3 DNA follows: TGTGCCAGCAGTGACAGGGGCTCCATTGGGCCCCAGCATTTT. It is translated as CASSDRGSIGPQHF.